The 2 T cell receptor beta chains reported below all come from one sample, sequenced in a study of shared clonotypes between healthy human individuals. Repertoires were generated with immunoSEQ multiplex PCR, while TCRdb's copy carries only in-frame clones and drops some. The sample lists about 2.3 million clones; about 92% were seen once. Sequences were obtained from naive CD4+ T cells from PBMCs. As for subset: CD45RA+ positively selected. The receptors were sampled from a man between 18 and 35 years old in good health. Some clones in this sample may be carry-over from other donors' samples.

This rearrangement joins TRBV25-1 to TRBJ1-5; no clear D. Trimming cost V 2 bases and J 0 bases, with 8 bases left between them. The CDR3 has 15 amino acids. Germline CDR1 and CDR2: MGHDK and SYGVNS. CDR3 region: CASSEPGDSNQPQHF. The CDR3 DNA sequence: TGTGCCAGCAGTGAACCCGGGGATAGCAATCAGCCCCAGCATTTT.

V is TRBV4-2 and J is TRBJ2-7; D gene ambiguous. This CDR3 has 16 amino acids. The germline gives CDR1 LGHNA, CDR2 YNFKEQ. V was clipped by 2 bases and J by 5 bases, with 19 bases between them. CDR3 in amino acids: CASSQYPPTLMDEQYF. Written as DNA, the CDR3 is TGTGCCAGCAGCCAATATCCCCCTACCTTAATGGACGAGCAGTACTTC.